This entry lists 17 T cell receptor beta chains sequenced from one sample in a study of T cells in Graves' hyperthyroidism and ophthalmopathy. Amplified regions were TCR beta CDR3 sequences from RNA transcripts. HTBI primers were employed in a first-round RT-PCR of the TCR CDR3. TCRdb re-called the multiplex PCR reads through MiXCR, storing one row per CDR3 protein. This table has around 620,000 distinct CDR3 sequences, roughly 17% appearing once. Sample: blood. These receptors were collected from a woman aged 25 to 39 with Graves' hyperthyroidism.

This clonotype has a count of ten or more. The chain joins TRBV30 to TRBJ2-1; D is unclear. V lost 0 bases to trimming and J lost 8 bases, with 5 bases between them. This CDR3 is built from 11 residues. Germline V lookup: CDR1 GTSNPN, CDR2 SVGIG (reference sequence). The DNA for the CDR3 is TGTGCCTGGAGTGTCGGGTATGAGCAGTTCTTC. Translating it yields CAWSVGYEQFF.

This clonotype was seen repeatedly, ten times or more. The chain links TRBV11-2 to TRBJ2-7, with 7 bases identical to TRBD2. CDR1 and CDR2 from the germline V gene are SGHAT and FQNNGV. The V segment lost 5 bases and the J segment 1 base; nucleotides outside the gene matches: 14. There are 17 residues in the CDR3. The CDR3 here is CASSPFGASGASYEQYF. Here the CDR3 DNA reads TGTGCCAGCAGCCCTTTCGGAGCTAGCGGAGCGTCCTACGAGCAGTACTTC. Drawing the rest from reference TRBV11-2 and TRBJ2-7, the complete variable domain is EAGVAQSPRYKIIEKRQSVAFWCNPISGHATLYWYQQILGQGPKLLIQFQNNGVVDDSQLPKDRFSAERLKGVDSTLKIQPAKLEDSAVYLCASSPFGASGASYEQYFGPGTRLTVT.

This clonotype showed up many times. The rearrangement joins TRBV30 to TRBJ1-1; 8 bases match TRBD1. The CDR3 is made up of 13 amino acids. Germline V lookup: CDR1 GTSNPN, CDR2 SVGIG (reference sequence). The trim removed 3 bases at V and 4 bases at J, leaving 4 bases unmatched. CDR3 loop: CAWSRGLVTEAFF. The DNA of the CDR3 is TGTGCCTGGAGCAGGGGGCTTGTCACTGAAGCTTTCTTT.

At least ten counts were recorded for this clonotype. The V and J genes are TRBV7-2 and TRBJ2-3; possibly TRBD1 for D (6 bases). Looked up from germline, CDR1 is SGHTA and CDR2 is FQGNSA. The CDR3 runs to 14 residues. V lost 3 bases and J lost 4, with 11 bases in between. The CDR3 coding sequence is TGTGCCAGCAGCTTGCTACCAGGGGCAGATACGCAGTATTTT. It encodes CASSLLPGADTQYF. The full variable domain, with the rest looked up from reference TRBV7-2 and TRBJ2-3, is GAGVSQSPSNKVTEKGKDVELRCDPISGHTALYWYRQSLGQGLEFLIYFQGNSAPDKSGLPSDRFSAERTGGSVSTLTIQRTQQEDSAVYLCASSLLPGADTQYFGPGTRLTVL.

This clonotype was detected only a few times. This could be a read error, since a much larger clone is one nucleotide away. The chain carries TRBV28 and TRBJ1-1; D may be TRBD1 (5 bases). The ends were cut back, 8 bases at V and 3 bases at J, with 19 bases in the middle. CDR1 and CDR2 (germline): MDHEN, SYDVKM. The CDR3 runs to 15 residues. This CDR3 is CASGTRGAEYTEAFF. CDR3 DNA: TGTGCCAGCGGTACAAGGGGCGCAGAGTACACTGAAGCTTTCTTT.

This chain connects TRBV5-1 to TRBJ2-6, with a possible D match to TRBD1 (6 bases). This CDR3 contains 16 residues. The germline gives CDR1 SGHRS, CDR2 YFSETQ. Between the trimmed V and J ends, which lost 2 bases and 4 bases, there was a span of 13 bases. The CDR3 coding sequence is TGCGCCAGCAGCTTAGTTTGGGGGCCGGGGGCCAACGTCCTGACTTTC. It codes for CASSLVWGPGANVLTF.

Concerning this clonotype itself: This may be a read error, as it is one base from a much larger clone. The CDR3 spells CASSWDRGPYGYTF. CDR3 in DNA: TGTGCCAGCAGTTGGGACAGGGGACCCTATGGCTACACCTTC. This chain links TRBV28 with TRBJ1-2, with 10 bases identical to TRBD1. V was clipped by 4 bases and J by 4 bases; unmatched bases: 3. Germline CDR1 and CDR2: MDHEN and SYDVKM. The CDR3 length is 14 residues.

This clonotype was seen at least ten times. The V and J genes are TRBV11-3 and TRBJ2-1; the match to TRBD2 covers 9 bases. The CDR3 extends over 12 amino acids. The V gene's germline CDR1 is SGHNT and CDR2 YENEEA. CDR3 sequence reads: CASRTSVGEQFF. The CDR3 DNA reads TGTGCTTCTCGGACTAGCGTGGGTGAGCAGTTCTTC.

This clonotype occurred many times. J is TRBJ2-7 and V is TRBV6-1, with 7 bases identical to TRBD1. CDR3 length: 15 residues. From germline, CDR1 is MNHNS and CDR2 SASEGT. The junction had 11 bases not matched to a gene; V was cut back by 7 bases and J by 2 bases. The CDR3 sequence is CASTIRQGRAYEQYF. CDR3 sequence (DNA): TGTGCCAGCACCATAAGACAGGGTAGAGCCTACGAGCAGTACTTC.

This clonotype occurred many times. The CDR3 spells CSASDSGLGAYEQFF. The CDR3 bases are TGCAGTGCTAGCGACTCGGGACTAGGCGCCTATGAGCAGTTCTTC. The rearrangement links TRBV20-1 to TRBJ2-1; the match to TRBD2 covers 8 bases. The germline gives CDR1 DFQATT, CDR2 SNEGSKA (reference sequence). The V gene end was trimmed by 3 bases and the J gene end by 8 bases; junction bases not matched to a gene: 12. This CDR3 is built from 15 residues.

This clonotype occurred many times. The V call is TRBV7-9, the J call TRBJ1-6, with TRBD1 identical over 9 bases. Germline CDR1 is SEHNR and CDR2 is FQNEAQ (reference sequence). This CDR3 comprises 17 residues. J lost 6 bases, V lost 5 bases, and 11 bases had no gene match. The CDR3 region is CASSPGRDRARNSPLHF. Written as DNA, the CDR3 is TGTGCCAGCAGCCCCGGACGGGACAGGGCTCGTAATTCACCCCTCCACTTT.

This clonotype turned up a few times. The J gene is TRBJ1-6, the V gene TRBV5-1; TRBD1 is a possible D gene (6 bases). Trimming took 5 bases from V and 7 from J, leaving 13 bases between them. This CDR3 is built from 14 residues. Per germline, CDR1 SGHRS and CDR2 YFSETQ. The CDR3 nucleotides are TGCGCCAGCAGTACAGGGAGAGAGAATTCACCCCTCCACTTT. Translated, it gives CASSTGRENSPLHF. Using reference TRBV5-1 and TRBJ1-6 for the parts outside the CDR3, the full variable domain is KAGVTQTPRYLIKTRGQQVTLSCSPISGHRSVSWYQQTPGQGLQFLFEYFSETQRNKGNFPGRFSGRQFSNSRSEMNVSTLELGDSALYLCASSTGRENSPLHFGNGTRLTVT.

This chain's CDR3 is CASRDSLLTGTPKPFSTDTQYF. The CDR3 bases are TGTGCCAGCAGGGACAGTTTACTAACCGGGACCCCGAAGCCTTTTAGCACAGATACGCAGTATTTT. The chain recombines TRBV28 with TRBJ2-3; TRBD1 is a possible D gene (6 bases). The germline gives CDR1 MDHEN, CDR2 SYDVKM. The V end lost 6 bases, the J end lost 0 bases, and 34 bases lay between the germline ends. The CDR3 runs to 22 residues.

The table lists this clonotype with many counts. The genes are TRBV5-1 and TRBJ2-7; D is ambiguous. CDR3 length: 13 residues. The germline V gene has CDR1 SGHRS and CDR2 YFSETQ. Trimming took off 0 bases at V and 6 bases at J, with 10 bases between the two ends. CDR3 in DNA: TGCGCCAGCAGCTTGGATCGGGCAATCGAGCAGTACTTC. It specifies CASSLDRAIEQYF.

In its sample, this clonotype was seen a few times. The V call is TRBV7-2, the J call TRBJ2-1; 8 bases agree with TRBD2. The J segment lost 7 bases and the V segment lost 2 bases, leaving 4 bases of the junction unmatched. The CDR3 extends over 14 amino acids. CDR1 SGHTA and CDR2 FQGNSA come from the germline V gene. The CDR3 DNA reads TGTGCCAGCAGCTTACCTAGCGGGTTGAATGAGCAGTTCTTC. Its translation is CASSLPSGLNEQFF.

This clonotype was detected only a few times. The chain has TRBV19 and TRBJ1-5; 7 bases align to TRBD1. The CDR3 spans 15 residues. The V gene's germline CDR1 is LNHDA and CDR2 SQIVND (reference sequence). Unmatched junction bases numbered 11, after V lost 6 bases and J lost 6 bases. The CDR3 reads CASSTMTGSGQPQHF. CDR3 DNA sequence: TGTGCCAGTAGCACGATGACAGGGTCGGGTCAGCCCCAGCATTTT. Filled out from reference TRBV19 and TRBJ1-5, the complete variable domain reads DGGITQSPKYLFRKEGQNVTLSCEQNLNHDAMYWYRQDPGQGLRLIYYSQIVNDFQKGDIAEGYSVSREKKESFPLTVTSAQKNPTAFYLCASSTMTGSGQPQHFGDGTRLSIL.

The DNA of the CDR3 is TGCGCCAGCAGCCCAACCGAAAGCGGGAGCGTTAAGCAGTACTTC. Protein: CASSPTESGSVKQYF. The chain has TRBV4-1 and TRBJ2-7, with 8 nucleotides matching TRBD2. The CDR3 is made up of 15 amino acids. J lost 8 bases, V lost 4 bases, and 13 bases had no gene match. Germline V CDR1 and CDR2: MGHRA, YSYEKL.